These T cell receptor beta chains were read from a single sample in a study of shared clonotypes between healthy human individuals. Generated by immunoSEQ multiplex PCR, the TCRdb table keeps only in-frame clones and is missing some. The sample includes about 800,000 clones, about 96% of them seen just once. What was sequenced was naive CD8+ T cells sorted from blood. The receptor source for this set is a man aged 30 to 45 in good health. Each CDR3 is given with its conserved first and last residue. A D gene is named only where the DNA matches it firmly. Size is omitted from some rows. Given values are once, few, many or a class for expanded clones.

clone_size	j_call	d_call	v_call	cdr3_nt	cdr3_aa
.	TRBJ2-5	.	TRBV9	TGTGCCAGCAGCTCAGATGTCTCTCAAAGCCAAGAGACCCAGTACTTC	CASSSDVSQSQETQYF
.	TRBJ2-5	.	TRBV7-3	TGTGCCAGCAGCTTCAGCACCCACCGAAACCAAGAGACCCAGTACTTC	CASSFSTHRNQETQYF
.	TRBJ1-2	TRBD1	TRBV9	TGTGCCAGCAGCGGGGCCCGGGACAGAGCTAACTATGGCTACACCTTC	CASSGARDRANYGYTF
.	TRBJ2-7	.	TRBV30	TGTGCCTGGAGTGTACCGGCAGGCGAGTACGAGCAGTACTTC	CAWSVPAGEYEQYF
.	TRBJ1-2	.	TRBV19	TGTGCCAGTAGTATGGGGTCCGCTAACTATGGCTACACCTTC	CASSMGSANYGYTF
once	TRBJ2-7	TRBD2	TRBV15	TGTGCCACCAGCGGGGGGAGACTAGCCTCCTACGAGCAGTACTTC	CATSGGRLASYEQYF
.	TRBJ2-1	TRBD2	TRBV5-1	TGCGCCAGCAGCTTGGCTCTAGCGGGGGATGAGCAGTTCTTC	CASSLALAGDEQFF
once	TRBJ1-4	TRBD1	TRBV6-1	TGTGCCAGCCGACAGGGTTTGGGTGAAAAACTGTTTTTT	CASRQGLGEKLFF
once	TRBJ2-5	.	TRBV29-1	TGCAGCGTTGAAGAGTTCTTCCACCAAGAGACCCAGTACTTC	CSVEEFFHQETQYF
.	TRBJ2-7	.	TRBV7-2	TGTGCCAGCAGTCTGGGGCTAGCAATCGAGCAGTACTTC	CASSLGLAIEQYF
once	TRBJ2-7	TRBD2	TRBV9	TGTGCCAGCAGCCTACGAGCGGGGCTGAGGGTTCACTCCTACGAGCAGTACTTC	CASSLRAGLRVHSYEQYF
once	TRBJ2-7	.	TRBV30	TGTGCCTGGGAGGGGCTCGCAGGCAACTACGAGCAGTACTTC	CAWEGLAGNYEQYF
.	TRBJ2-1	TRBD2	TRBV7-6	TGTGCCAGCAGCGAAACTAGCGGGAGCGACAATGAGCAGTTCTTC	CASSETSGSDNEQFF
.	TRBJ2-1	.	TRBV6-5	TGTGCCAGCAGTTACGGTGGGGACAAGCACGACAATGAGCAGTTCTTC	CASSYGGDKHDNEQFF
.	TRBJ2-4	TRBD2	TRBV7-2	TGTGCCAGCAGCCCTGGGCCCAGCGGGAGGGCCGGGGGCATTCAGTACTTC	CASSPGPSGRAGGIQYF
.	TRBJ2-7	.	TRBV27	TGTGCCAGCAGTTTTGGACACAGTACCTACGAGCAGTACTTC	CASSFGHSTYEQYF
.	TRBJ2-7	TRBD1	TRBV4-2	TGTGCCAGCAGCCAGCGGGACAGGGACGAGCAGTACTTC	CASSQRDRDEQYF
.	TRBJ2-6	TRBD1	TRBV15	TGTGCCACCAGCTGGACAGGGCTGTCTGGGGCCAACGTCCTGACTTTC	CATSWTGLSGANVLTF
.	TRBJ2-3	.	TRBV11-2	TGTGCCAGCACCCTCGGGCTAGCGAGCACAGATACGCAGTATTTT	CASTLGLASTDTQYF
.	TRBJ2-7	.	TRBV7-9	TGTGCCAGCAGCTTAGCGGCTCGGCAGCCTTACGAGCAGTACTTC	CASSLAARQPYEQYF
.	TRBJ1-1	.	TRBV29-1	TGCAGCGTTTCCTCGGGAACTGAAGCTTTCTTT	CSVSSGTEAFF
.	TRBJ2-1	.	TRBV18	TGTGCCAGCTCACCAACAGGGTCTTACAATGAGCAGTTCTTC	CASSPTGSYNEQFF
.	TRBJ1-1	.	TRBV10-2	TGCGCCAGCAGAGATAGGGACGGCCGTGAAGCTTTCTTT	CASRDRDGREAFF
.	TRBJ2-7	TRBD2	TRBV6-5	TGTGCCAGCAGTTACGGGGGGGCTAGCGGGACCTACGAGCAGTACTTC	CASSYGGASGTYEQYF
.	TRBJ1-5	.	TRBV28	TGTGCCAGCAGTTTTTCGGGGGAGAGCAATCAGCCCCAGCATTTT	CASSFSGESNQPQHF
.	TRBJ2-5	.	TRBV2	TGTGCCAGCAGTGTCGGTAGGGGTGAGACCCAGTACTTC	CASSVGRGETQYF
.	TRBJ2-3	TRBD2	TRBV9	TGTGCCAGCAGCGTAGAGCTAGCGGGAGATTCAGATACGCAGTATTTT	CASSVELAGDSDTQYF
.	TRBJ2-1	TRBD2	TRBV5-6	TGTGCCAGCAGCTTGGGACTAGCTGACTACAATGAGCAGTTCTTC	CASSLGLADYNEQFF
.	TRBJ2-1	TRBD2	TRBV29-1	TGCAGCGCTGAGCCACTAGCGGGAGGTTACAATGAGCAGTTCTTC	CSAEPLAGGYNEQFF
.	TRBJ1-4	.	TRBV2	TGTGCCAGTAGGGGGGAAAAACTGTTTTTT	CASRGEKLFF
.	TRBJ1-2	.	TRBV27	TGTGCCAGCAGTTTATCGATGAGATACAGTCAGAACTATGGCTACACCTTC	CASSLSMRYSQNYGYTF
.	TRBJ2-7	TRBD1	TRBV6-4	TGTGCCAGCAGTGAACAGCCAGGGGGTGACTACGAGCAGTACTTC	CASSEQPGGDYEQYF
.	TRBJ2-7	TRBD2	TRBV27	TGTGCCAGCAGTTGGACTAGCGGGAGCTACGAGCAGTACTTC	CASSWTSGSYEQYF
.	TRBJ2-1	TRBD2	TRBV9	TGTGCCAGCAGCGTAGGCGGGGGTGGCGAGCAGTTCTTC	CASSVGGGGEQFF
.	TRBJ2-3	TRBD2	TRBV5-1	TGCGCCAGCAGCCGGACTAGATTGGGTGCAGATACGCAGTATTTT	CASSRTRLGADTQYF
.	TRBJ2-7	.	TRBV11-2	TGTGCCACCGAACAACAGGGCGCCTACGAGCAGTACTTC	CATEQQGAYEQYF
.	TRBJ2-1	.	TRBV29-1	TGCAGCGTTGAATCACGGGGTGTCACTAGTTTCCCATCCTCCTACAATGAGCAGTTCTTC	CSVESRGVTSFPSSYNEQFF
.	TRBJ1-1	.	TRBV5-5	TGTGCCAGCAGCTTGAAACTTCTACTCGGAGACACTGAAGCTTTCTTT	CASSLKLLLGDTEAFF
.	TRBJ2-3	.	TRBV2	TGTGCCAGCAGTGAAGCGCCGGCGGCCTCCGAGTCCACAGATACGCAGTATTTT	CASSEAPAASESTDTQYF
.	TRBJ2-1	TRBD2	TRBV19	TGTGCCAGTAGTATAGTGGGGACTAGCGGTTACAATGAGCAGTTCTTC	CASSIVGTSGYNEQFF
.	TRBJ2-3	.	TRBV7-2	TGTGCCAGCAGCTTAAAGCGCCTTAGCACAGATACGCAGTATTTT	CASSLKRLSTDTQYF